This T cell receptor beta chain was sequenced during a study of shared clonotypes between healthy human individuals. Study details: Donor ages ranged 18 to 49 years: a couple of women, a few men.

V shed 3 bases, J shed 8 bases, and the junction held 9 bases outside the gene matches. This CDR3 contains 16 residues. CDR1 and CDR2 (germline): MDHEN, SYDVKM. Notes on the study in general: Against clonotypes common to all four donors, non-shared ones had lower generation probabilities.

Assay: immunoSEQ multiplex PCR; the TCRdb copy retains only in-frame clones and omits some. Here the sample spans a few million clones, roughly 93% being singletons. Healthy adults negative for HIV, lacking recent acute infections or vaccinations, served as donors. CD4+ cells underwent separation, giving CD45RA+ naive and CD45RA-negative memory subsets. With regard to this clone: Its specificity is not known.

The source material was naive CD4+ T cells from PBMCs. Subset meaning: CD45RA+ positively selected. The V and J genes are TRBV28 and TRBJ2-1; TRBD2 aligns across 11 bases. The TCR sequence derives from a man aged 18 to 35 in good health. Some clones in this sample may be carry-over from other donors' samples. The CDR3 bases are TGTGCCAGCAGTTTCGGTGGACTAGCGGGCCGGGATGAGCAGTTCTTC. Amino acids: CASSFGGLAGRDEQFF.